This paragraph reports one T cell receptor (beta chain). Antigen: not known. These data are taken from a study of graft-versus-host responses after intestinal transplantation. Study overall: Once they had received anti-thymocyte globulin induction, all recipients took tacrolimus and steroids for around 3 years.

Germline V CDR1 and CDR2: MGHRA, YSYEKL. This CDR3 region has 13 residues. V was clipped by 7 bases and J by 7 bases; unmatched bases: 10. Here immunoSEQ multiplex PCR was the method, and the copy in TCRdb shows in-frame clones only, minus some. The sample gives about 54,000 clones, roughly nine tenths of which show up once; about 6% is in the top ten. Notes on the study in general: Patients who carried graft-donor T cell macrochimerism also had high graft-versus-host to host-versus-graft clonal ratios in their allografts. Peak circulating GvH clone levels were associated with early post-transplant HvG declines.

The TCR was taken from a human patient who received an intestinal transplant, so some T cells may come from the graft donor. The chain recombines TRBV4-1 with TRBJ2-7, with 7 nucleotides matching TRBD2. Sequencing used PBMCs, obtained approximately 97 weeks after intestinal transplant. The CDR3 DNA is TGCGCCAGCACCGCAATGGGGGGGGGAGAGCAGTACTTC. This encodes CASTAMGGGEQYF.